These 19 T cell receptor beta chains came from one sample sequenced in a study of CD8 T cells in Susac syndrome. Random hexamers served to reverse transcribe roughly 0.5 to 1 ug RNA. TCRdb reprocessed the immunoSEQ multiplex PCR reads via MiXCR and lists one record per CDR3 protein. Among 80,000 or so distinct CDR3 sequences listed, 90% to 95% were seen once. Material for sequencing was CD4+ T cells from PBMCs. These receptors were taken from a human donor with Susac syndrome.

The chain couples TRBV4-3 to TRBJ1-5; D is ambiguous. The V end lost 0 bases, the J end lost 5 bases, and 5 bases lay between the germline ends. CDR1 LGHNA and CDR2 YSLEER come from the germline V gene. The CDR3 runs to 13 residues. The CDR3: CASSQDADQPQHF. CDR3 sequence (DNA): TGCGCCAGCAGCCAAGACGCGGATCAGCCCCAGCATTTT.

V and J are TRBV6-5 and TRBJ1-1; the match to TRBD1 covers 8 bases. CDR3 size: 14 residues. CDR1 and CDR2 (germline): MNHEY, SVGAGI. J was trimmed by 3 bases and V by 5 bases; bases with no gene match: 5. The CDR3: CASSRTGRDTEAFF. In nucleotides, the CDR3 is TGTGCCAGCAGTAGGACAGGGCGGGACACTGAAGCTTTCTTT.

This clonotype appeared once. V and J are TRBV30 and TRBJ1-3; TRBD1 aligns across 7 bases. Trimming cost V 3 bases and J 4 bases; bases outside gene matches: 9. Germline V gene data show CDR1 as GTSNPN and CDR2 as SVGIG (reference sequence). The CDR3 totals 15 residues. DNA for the CDR3: TGTGCCTGGAGGAAAACAGGGGAGGGAGGAAACACCATATATTTT. Protein: CAWRKTGEGGNTIYF.

V is TRBV29-1 and J is TRBJ1-2, with D maybe TRBD1 (6 bases). Trimming removed 5 bases from V and 0 bases from J, with 10 bases in between. The CDR3 totals 13 residues. The germline V gene has CDR1 SQVTM and CDR2 ANQGSEA. DNA for the CDR3: TGCAGCGTTCAGGACAGCCCTAACTATGGCTACACCTTC. It translates to CSVQDSPNYGYTF.

V is TRBV7-9 and J is TRBJ1-2; maybe TRBD1 (6 bases). Germline CDR1 is SEHNR and CDR2 is FQNEAQ (reference sequence). The CDR3 covers 14 residues. The ends were cut back, 5 bases at V and 4 bases at J, with 14 bases in the middle. The CDR3 DNA reads TGTGCCAGCAGCCTACAGGGTGTTGGCTATGGCTACACCTTC. This codes for CASSLQGVGYGYTF.

The J gene is TRBJ2-2, the V gene TRBV11-2; TRBD2 agrees at 14 bases. The CDR3 has 21 amino acids. The trim removed 2 bases at V and 7 bases at J, leaving 18 bases unmatched. Germline V CDR1 and CDR2: SGHAT, FQNNGV. The CDR3 DNA follows: TGTGCCAGCAGCTTAACAATTCCGGGACTAGCGGGAGTAGTGAATAACGGGGAGCTGTTTTTT. Translation gives CASSLTIPGLAGVVNNGELFF.

V and J are TRBV12-5 and TRBJ1-5; tentative D call: TRBD1 (6 bases). The CDR3 has 17 residues. Trimming took 0 bases from V and 1 from J, leaving 13 bases between them. CDR1 LGHNT and CDR2 FRNRAP come from the germline V gene. CDR3 protein: CASGLVLGGGSNQPQHF. CDR3 DNA sequence: TGTGCTAGTGGTTTGGTATTAGGGGGGGGAAGCAATCAGCCCCAGCATTTT. Using reference TRBV12-5 and TRBJ1-5 for the parts outside the CDR3, the full variable domain is DARVTQTPRHKVTEMGQEVTMRCQPILGHNTVFWYRQTMMQGLELLAYFRNRAPLDDSGMPKDRFSAEMPDATLATLKIQPSEPRDSAVYFCASGLVLGGGSNQPQHFGDGTRLSIL.

This chain connects TRBV5-6 to TRBJ2-5, with TRBD2 matching over 14 bases. J was trimmed by 1 base and V by 4 bases; bases with no gene match: 3. CDR1 is SGHDT, CDR2 YYEEEE, per germline. The CDR3 has 16 amino acids. This chain's CDR3 is CASSAGTSGSQETQYF. CDR3 sequence (DNA): TGTGCCAGCAGCGCCGGGACTAGCGGGAGCCAAGAGACCCAGTACTTC.

The CDR3 region is CSAMTGGRDNEQFF. The CDR3 DNA sequence: TGCAGTGCGATGACAGGGGGCAGGGACAATGAGCAGTTCTTC. The rearrangement uses TRBV20-1 and TRBJ2-1, with 10 positions matching TRBD1. Germline CDR1 reads DFQATT; CDR2 reads SNEGSKA (reference sequence). The ends lost 6 bases at V and 5 bases at J; junction bases unmatched: 7. CDR3 size: 14 residues.

As to this clonotype: One junction end disagrees with the germline gene, perhaps due to a read error. The chain uses TRBV7-7 and TRBJ2-2, with 8 bases that match TRBD2. The CDR3 spans 15 residues. Looked up from germline, CDR1 is SSHAT and CDR2 is FNYEAQ (reference sequence). The CDR3 sequence is CASSLTSGRTGELFF. DNA of the CDR3: TGTGCTAGCAGCTTAACGAGCGGGAGAACCGGGGAGCTGTTTTTT. Based on the CDR3 plus reference TRBV7-7 and TRBJ2-2, the full variable domain is GAGVSQSPRYKVTKRGQDVTLRCDPISSHATLYWYQQALGQGPEFLTYFNYEAQPDKSGLPSDRFSAERPEGSISTLTIQRTEQRDSAMYRCASSLTSGRTGELFFGEGSRLTVL.

This sequence joins TRBV27 and TRBJ2-1; the D is unclear. V lost 6 bases and J 1 base, leaving 13 bases between the germline ends. Germline-derived CDR1 and CDR2 are MNHEY and SMNVEV (reference sequence). The CDR3 spans 15 residues. CDR3 amino acids: CASRSQVGSYNEQFF. CDR3 nucleotides: TGTGCCAGCAGATCCCAGGTTGGATCCTACAATGAGCAGTTCTTC.

The V call is TRBV6-6, the J call TRBJ2-5; TRBD2 matches 15 bases. V shed 6 bases, J shed 2 bases, and the junction held 1 base outside the gene matches. Germline CDR1 reads MNHNY; CDR2 reads SVGAGI (reference sequence). The CDR3 sequence is 15 residues long. The CDR3 DNA is TGTGCCAGCAGGGGGACTAGCGGGGGGCAAGAGACCCAGTACTTC. It specifies CASRGTSGGQETQYF.

A single count supports this clonotype. V gene TRBV19 combines with J gene TRBJ2-2, with TRBD1 identical over 8 bases. The CDR3 runs to 16 residues. Germline V lookup: CDR1 LNHDA, CDR2 SQIVND (reference sequence). Trimming removed 6 bases from V and 1 base from J; junction bases left unmatched: 7. The CDR3 DNA is TGTGCCAGTAGGGTCAACACAGGGGGGAACACCGGGGAGCTGTTTTTT. This codes for CASRVNTGGNTGELFF.

This clonotype was observed a handful of times. The chain combines TRBV5-1 with TRBJ2-3, with 8 nucleotides matching TRBD1. The V gene's germline CDR1 is SGHRS and CDR2 YFSETQ. The CDR3 contains 15 residues. The V and J ends lost 4 bases and 4 bases, in that order; junction bases with no gene match: 8. This chain's CDR3 is CASSPVGQGADTQYF. The CDR3 bases are TGCGCCAGCAGCCCTGTAGGACAGGGCGCAGATACGCAGTATTTT. Supplemented by reference TRBV5-1 and TRBJ2-3, the full variable domain reads KAGVTQTPRYLIKTRGQQVTLSCSPISGHRSVSWYQQTPGQGLQFLFEYFSETQRNKGNFPGRFSGRQFSNSRSEMNVSTLELGDSALYLCASSPVGQGADTQYFGPGTRLTVL.

This rearrangement joins TRBV5-1 to TRBJ2-7, with D perhaps matching TRBD2 (6 bases). Trimming removed 4 bases from V and 1 base from J, with 15 bases in between. Germline V gene lookup returns CDR1 SGHRS and CDR2 YFSETQ. The CDR3 loop spans 15 amino acids. CDR3 in DNA: TGCGCCAGCAGCCTGGTCGGAGGAGGGTCCTACGAGCAGTACTTC. Its translation: CASSLVGGGSYEQYF.

This chain links TRBV12-3 or TRBV12-4 with TRBJ2-3, with D hard to call. V dropped 8 bases and J dropped 1 base, with 10 bases sitting between them. The CDR3 totals 13 residues. CDR3 residues: CASDLWGTDTQYF. The CDR3 DNA follows: TGTGCCAGCGATCTGTGGGGCACAGATACGCAGTATTTT.

The V gene is TRBV9, the J gene TRBJ2-7; 13 bases line up with TRBD2. This CDR3 spans 17 amino acids. The junction had 10 bases not matched to a gene; V was cut back by 2 bases and J by 5 bases. Germline CDR1 reads SGDLS; CDR2 reads YYNGEE. The CDR3 spells CASSVGLAGVKRNEQYF. The CDR3 nucleotides are TGTGCCAGCAGCGTCGGACTAGCGGGAGTTAAAAGGAACGAGCAGTACTTC.

The J gene is TRBJ2-7, the V gene TRBV5-1; no clear D gene. From germline, CDR1 is SGHRS and CDR2 YFSETQ. This CDR3 is 14 amino acids long. V was clipped by 4 bases and J by 0 bases, with 11 bases between them. DNA for the CDR3: TGCGCCAGCAGCACGGACGGAAGCTCCTACGAGCAGTACTTC. Translating it yields CASSTDGSSYEQYF.

The chain has TRBV6-5 and TRBJ2-5; D ambiguous. CDR3 length: 15 amino acids. Germline assignment: CDR1 MNHEY and CDR2 SVGAGI. Trimming removed 4 bases at V and 2 bases at J, with 14 bases between. CDR3 loop: CASSSFPFNQETQYF. The DNA of the CDR3 is TGTGCCAGCAGTTCCTTTCCCTTTAATCAAGAGACCCAGTACTTC.